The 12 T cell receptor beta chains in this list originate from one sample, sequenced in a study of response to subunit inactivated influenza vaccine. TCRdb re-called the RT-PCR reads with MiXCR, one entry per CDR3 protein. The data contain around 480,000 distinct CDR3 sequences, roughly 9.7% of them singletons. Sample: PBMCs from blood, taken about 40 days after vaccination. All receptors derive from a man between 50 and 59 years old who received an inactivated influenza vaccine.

The CDR3 spells CASNKGARCRYGTDKKNSYEQYF. As DNA, the CDR3 is TGTGCCAGCAACAAAGGCGCCCGATGCCGGTACGGGACAGACAAGAAAAATTCCTACGAGCAGTACTTC. The chain is built from TRBV6-4 and TRBJ2-7, with 7 bases that match TRBD1. This CDR3 spans 23 amino acids. The V gene end was trimmed by 7 bases and the J gene end by 1 base; junction bases not matched to a gene: 34. Germline V gives CDR1 MRHNA, CDR2 SNTAGT.

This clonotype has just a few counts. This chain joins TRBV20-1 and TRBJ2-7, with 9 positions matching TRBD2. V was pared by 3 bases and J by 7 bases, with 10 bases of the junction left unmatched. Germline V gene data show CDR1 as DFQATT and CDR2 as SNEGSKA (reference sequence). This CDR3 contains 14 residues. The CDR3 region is CSASSGLAQLEQYF. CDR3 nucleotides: TGCAGTGCTAGTTCGGGACTAGCCCAGCTGGAGCAGTACTTC.

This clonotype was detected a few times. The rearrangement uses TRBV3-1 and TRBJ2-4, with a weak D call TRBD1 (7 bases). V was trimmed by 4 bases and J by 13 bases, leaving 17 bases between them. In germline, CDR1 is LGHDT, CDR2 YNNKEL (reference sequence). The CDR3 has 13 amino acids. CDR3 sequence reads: CASSRGVDRAQYF. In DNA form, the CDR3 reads TGTGCCAGCAGCCGCGGGGTCGACAGGGCCCAGTACTTC. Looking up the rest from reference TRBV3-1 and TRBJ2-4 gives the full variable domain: DTAVSQTPKYLVTQMGNDKSIKCEQNLGHDTMYWYKQDSKKFLKIMFSYNNKELIINETVPNRFSPKSPDKAHLNLHINSLELGDSAVYFCASSRGVDRAQYFGAGTRLSVL.

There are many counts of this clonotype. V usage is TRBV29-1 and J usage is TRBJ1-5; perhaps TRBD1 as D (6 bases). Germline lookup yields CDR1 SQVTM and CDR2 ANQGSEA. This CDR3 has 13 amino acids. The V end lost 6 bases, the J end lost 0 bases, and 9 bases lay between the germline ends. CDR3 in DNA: TGCAGCGTCTCAGGGGATAGCAATCAGCCCCAGCATTTT. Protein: CSVSGDSNQPQHF.

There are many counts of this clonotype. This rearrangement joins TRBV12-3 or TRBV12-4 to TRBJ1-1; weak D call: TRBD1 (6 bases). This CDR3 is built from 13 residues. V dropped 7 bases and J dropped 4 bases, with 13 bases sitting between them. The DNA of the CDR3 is TGTGCCAGCACCGGCAGGGGAGGCACTGAAGCTTTCTTT. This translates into CASTGRGGTEAFF.

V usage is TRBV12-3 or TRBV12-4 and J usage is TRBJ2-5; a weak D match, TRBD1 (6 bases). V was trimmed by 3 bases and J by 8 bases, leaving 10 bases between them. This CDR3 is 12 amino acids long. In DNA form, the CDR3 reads TGTGCCAGCAGTTTGAACAGGGCAACCCAGTACTTC. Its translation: CASSLNRATQYF.

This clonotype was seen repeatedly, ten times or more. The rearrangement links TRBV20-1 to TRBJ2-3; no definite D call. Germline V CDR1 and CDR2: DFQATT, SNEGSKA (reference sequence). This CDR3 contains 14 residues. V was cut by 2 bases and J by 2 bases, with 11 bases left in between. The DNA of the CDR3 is TGCAGTGCTAGACTTAAGTTCACCACAGATACGCAGTATTTT. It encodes CSARLKFTTDTQYF.

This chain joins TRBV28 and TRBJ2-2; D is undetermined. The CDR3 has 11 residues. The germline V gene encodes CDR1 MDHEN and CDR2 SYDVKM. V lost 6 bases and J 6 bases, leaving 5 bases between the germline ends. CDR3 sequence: CASREPGELFF. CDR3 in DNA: TGTGCCAGCAGGGAGCCCGGGGAGCTGTTTTTT.

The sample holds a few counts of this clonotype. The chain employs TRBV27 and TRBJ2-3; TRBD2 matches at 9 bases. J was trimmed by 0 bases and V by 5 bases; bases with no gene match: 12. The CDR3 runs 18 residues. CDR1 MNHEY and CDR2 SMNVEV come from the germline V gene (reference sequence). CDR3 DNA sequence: TGTGCCAGCAGTCCGCCGCCCTTAACTAGCGGGAGCACAGATACGCAGTATTTT. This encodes CASSPPPLTSGSTDTQYF.

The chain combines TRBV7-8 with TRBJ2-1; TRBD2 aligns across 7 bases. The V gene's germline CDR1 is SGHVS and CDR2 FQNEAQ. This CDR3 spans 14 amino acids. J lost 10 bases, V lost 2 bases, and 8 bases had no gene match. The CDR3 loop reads CASSLTRLAREQFF. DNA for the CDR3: TGTGCCAGCAGCTTAACTCGACTAGCTCGGGAGCAGTTCTTC.

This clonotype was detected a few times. This CDR3 is CASSPQDTNSPLHF. The CDR3 bases are TGTGCCAGCAGTCCACAGGATACGAATTCACCCCTCCACTTT. The chain joins TRBV28 to TRBJ1-6; D is possibly TRBD1 (5 bases). This CDR3 is built from 14 residues. Germline V gives CDR1 MDHEN, CDR2 SYDVKM. V lost 5 bases and J 7 bases, leaving 12 bases between the germline ends.

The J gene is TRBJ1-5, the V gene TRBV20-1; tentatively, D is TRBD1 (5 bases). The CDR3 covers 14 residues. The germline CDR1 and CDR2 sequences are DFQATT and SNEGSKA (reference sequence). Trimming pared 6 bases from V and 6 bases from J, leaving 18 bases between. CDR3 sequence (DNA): TGCAGTGCAGGCCGGGCGGGACGGAGTCAGCCCCAGCATTTT. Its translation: CSAGRAGRSQPQHF.